This T cell receptor beta chain was obtained from a study of early T cells in non-severe SARS-CoV-2 infection. Study-level points and caveats: Database matching using VDJdb favored anti-spike CD8 responses, with private and CD4 specificities left missing.

Regarding this clonotype: Its matching antigen is unknown.

Individual cDNA molecules received unique molecular identifiers. TCRdb processed the 5' RACE reads anew with MiXCR; each CDR3 protein has one entry. The sample consists of tens of thousands of distinct CDR3 sequences, roughly 4.9% of them appearing once. Trimming removed 10 bases from V and 0 bases from J; junction bases left unmatched: 17. CDR3 length: 17 amino acids. The chain carries TRBV12-3 or TRBV12-4 and TRBJ2-5; 7 nucleotides align to TRBD1. The sample consisted of whole blood. This TCR came from an adult who was a healthcare worker with PCR-confirmed SARS-CoV-2 infection or an uninfected control (not recorded which). CDR3 nucleotides: TGTGCCAACCAACGGGTTCCCGGGACAGAGTACCAAGAGACCCAGTACTTC. The encoded protein is CANQRVPGTEYQETQYF.